The sequence of this TCR beta chain was determined in a study of tumor-infiltrating lymphocytes in primary liver carcinoma. A note on this clonotype: The antigen is not known.

The CDR3 spans 16 residues. Per germline, CDR1 SGHKS and CDR2 YYEKEE (reference sequence). V dropped 2 bases and J dropped 7; count of bases not matched to a gene: 9. Reverse transcription of roughly 470 ng total RNA with a constant-region primer produced TCR beta cDNA. ARM-PCR, slightly modified, supplied the TCR beta libraries through three nested multiplex PCR rounds. The opening two PCR rounds, around 9 cycles each, paired TRBV1-TRBV30 forward primers with a C-beta reverse primer. Using its own MiXCR run on the multiplex PCR reads, TCRdb lists one record per CDR3 protein. The sample yields roughly 330,000 distinct CDR3 sequences, about two thirds seen once. Unsorted whole blood supplied the blood RNA, and germline DNA was isolated too. Around 4 milliliters of peripheral blood were collected before surgery. Study conclusions and caveats: The difference in top-250-clone fraction between tumors and blood was significant, favoring tumors (p = 0.039).

This clonotype originated in a middle-aged man with primary liver carcinoma and hepatitis B virus infection. What was sequenced was peripheral blood. This chain links TRBV5-5 with TRBJ2-2; TRBD1 agrees at 9 bases. The CDR3 DNA is TGTGCCAGCAGCTTCGGGGGACAGGGCCATGTCGGGGAGCTGTTTTTT. This codes for CASSFGGQGHVGELFF.